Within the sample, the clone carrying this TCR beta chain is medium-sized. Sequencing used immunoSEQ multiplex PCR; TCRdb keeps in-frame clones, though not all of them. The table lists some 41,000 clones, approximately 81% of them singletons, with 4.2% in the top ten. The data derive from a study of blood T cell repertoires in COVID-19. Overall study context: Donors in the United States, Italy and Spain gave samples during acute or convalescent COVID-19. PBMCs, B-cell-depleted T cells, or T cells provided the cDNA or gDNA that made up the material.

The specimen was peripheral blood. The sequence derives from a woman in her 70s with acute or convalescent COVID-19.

CDR3 in amino acids: CASGGDEDTEAFF. The DNA for the CDR3 is TGTGCCAGCGGGGGGGATGAGGACACTGAAGCTTTCTTT. The chain carries TRBV13 and TRBJ1-1; D may be TRBD1 (5 bases). The CDR3 consists of 13 residues. V lost 8 bases, J lost 3 bases, and 13 bases lay in between. The germline V gene has CDR1 PRHDT and CDR2 FYEKMQ (reference sequence).